The clone carrying this T cell receptor beta chain was detected once. The data were taken from a study of blood T cell repertoires in COVID-19. In the study overall: COVID-19 samples collected from the United States, Italy and Spain covered acute and convalescent phases. Nucleic acid was either cDNA or gDNA, and it came from T cells, B-cell-depleted T cells, or PBMCs.

Original handling: Estimated nucleated cell counts came from reference gene primer amplification. This table comes from immunoSEQ multiplex PCR, and its TCRdb copy is limited to in-frame clones, with some not included. Clone size and V and J calls were adopted from that table, with D and trimming inferred from the DNA. The table includes a few hundred thousand clones, 86% detected once. V dropped 1 base and J dropped 2 bases, with 8 bases sitting between them. The CDR3 spans 14 residues. Germline-derived CDR1 and CDR2 are SEHNR and FQNEAQ (reference sequence). This TCR was sampled from a woman under 40 with active or convalescent COVID-19. The chain links TRBV7-9 to TRBJ1-2, with D uncertain. Sequenced input: peripheral blood. The CDR3 region has the DNA TGTGCCAGCAGCTTAGTAGCAGAAAACTATGGCTACACCTTC. This translates into CASSLVAENYGYTF.